This T cell receptor (beta chain) was captured in a study of control samples from healthy donors and cancer patients. Produced via immunoSEQ multiplex PCR; TCRdb's table is partial and in-frame only. Of over 150,000 clones in the sample, about 94% were seen once. CDR1 and CDR2 from the germline V gene are KGHSH and LQKENI. CDR3 length equals 15 residues. Trimming cost V 4 bases and J 3 bases; bases outside gene matches: 5. Specimen: blood. The rearrangement links TRBV18 to TRBJ1-1; the match to TRBD1 covers 10 bases. The receptor was derived from a man aged 40-49 years in good health. The CDR3 spells CASSQPGTGDTEAFF. In DNA form, the CDR3 reads TGTGCCAGCTCACAACCCGGGACAGGGGACACTGAAGCTTTCTTT.